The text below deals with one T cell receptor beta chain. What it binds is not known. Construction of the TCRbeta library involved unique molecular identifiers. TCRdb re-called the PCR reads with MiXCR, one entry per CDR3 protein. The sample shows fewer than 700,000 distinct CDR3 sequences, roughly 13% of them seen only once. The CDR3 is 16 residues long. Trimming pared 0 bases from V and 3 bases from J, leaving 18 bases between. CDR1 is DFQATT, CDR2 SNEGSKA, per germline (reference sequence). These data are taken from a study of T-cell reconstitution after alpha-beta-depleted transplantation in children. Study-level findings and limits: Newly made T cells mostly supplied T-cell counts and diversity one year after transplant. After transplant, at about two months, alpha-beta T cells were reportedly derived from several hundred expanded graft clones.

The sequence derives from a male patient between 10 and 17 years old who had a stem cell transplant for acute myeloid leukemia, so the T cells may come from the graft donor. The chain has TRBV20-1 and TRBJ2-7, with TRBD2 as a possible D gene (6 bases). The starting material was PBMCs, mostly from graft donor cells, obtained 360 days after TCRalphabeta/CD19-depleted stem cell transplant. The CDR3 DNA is TGCAGTGCTAGAGACCTCCGGGGGACTTTAAACTACGAGCAGTACTTC. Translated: CSARDLRGTLNYEQYF.